This T cell receptor beta chain was identified in a study of blood T cell repertoires in COVID-19 (TCRdb year 2020). Turning to the overall study: Samples covering the acute and convalescent phases of COVID-19 were provided by collaborators in the United States, Italy and Spain. Where available, HLA class I and class II types were taken from metadata supplied by the sample provider and were not determined by assay-based typing. The samples were drawn from two sources: the first 160 participants of the ongoing ImmuneRACE study, and approximately 1,300 subjects contributed by 6 global collaborators. A freely available public database, intended as a resource for researchers studying the immune response to SARS-CoV-2, is where the repertoires were released. The dataset comprised deeply sampled blood TCRbeta repertoires from subjects exposed to, actively infected with, or recovered from COVID-19. The material from the prospective study consisted of cDNA or gDNA derived from T cells, B-cell-depleted T cells, or PBMCs. The sample metadata nearly always contained a de-identified subject ID, COVID-19 status, age in years and sex.

Spanning cysteine to phenylalanine, the CDR3 consists of 14 amino acids. Left in the record is the CDR3 DNA by itself, 42 bases read in frame from the first base. V is clipped by 0 bases and J by 7 bases, and the sequence between their germline boundaries is 10 bases long. The germline V gene gives CDR1 as LGHNA and CDR2 as YNFKEQ. TCRbeta CDR3 regions were amplified from genomic DNA using the immunoSEQ Assay, a bias-controlled multiplex PCR. On the authors' methods: The number of nucleated cells in each sample was estimated from the amplification of reference gene primers within the assay. Sequence reads were collapsed and filtered to measure the absolute abundance of every unique TCRbeta CDR3 rearrangement. For each sample, productive Simpson clonality was calculated as the square root of Simpson's diversity index across productive rearrangements. As stored in TCRdb, this immuneACCESS dataset retains in-frame rearrangements with V and J assigned. A fraction of the clones does not appear; measured against another copy, unresolved V genes explain less than half of the discrepancy, and the remainder lacks a known reason. The DNA gave D and trimming, while V, J and clone size come from that table. This sample comprises around 77,000 clones, roughly 84% of them detected only once. Approximately 7% of the sample belongs to the ten largest clones.

Details on this clone: This receptor's antigen is unknown. No base-level quality is on record; no much larger clone is a single base apart.

One collaborating source in Seattle enrolled patients during active infection and followed them longitudinally through the course of disease. The collaborating institutions used their own protocols to collect whole blood in K2EDTA tubes. For TCRbeta analysis, collaborators shipped samples as frozen whole blood, isolated PBMCs, or DNA extracted from either of those sample types. Results and caveats for the whole study, not just this receptor: Clinical and demographic metadata were provided uncurated, with the amount varying by source and participant.

Specimen: peripheral blood. The sequence is built from TRBV4-2 and TRBJ1-5, with no D gene named confidently. The receptor was isolated from a man aged 25 to 45 with COVID-19, enrolled during active disease. In nucleotides, the sequence is TGTGCCAGCAGCCAAGATGGGTCGGGGCAGCCCCAGCATTTT. Translated, it reads CASSQDGSGQPQHF.